A selection of T cell receptor beta chains follows, all from one sample in a study of shared clonotypes between healthy human individuals. The protocol was immunoSEQ multiplex PCR, while the TCRdb copy is restricted to in-frame clones and leaves out a portion. This table holds about 1 million clones, roughly 74% found once. Input material: memory CD4+ T cells from PBMCs. Receptors originate from a young man in good health. Some clones in this sample may be carry-over from other donors' samples. CDR3s include the opening cysteine and the closing phenylalanine or tryptophan. The D gene is left open where the match is weak. A row's size may be missing; if present it is once, few, many or a size class.

v_call	clone_size	d_call	j_call	cdr3_aa	cdr3_nt
TRBV6-1	-	-	TRBJ2-2	CASSESHGELFF	TGTGCCAGCAGTGAATCACACGGGGAGCTGTTTTTT
TRBV5-4	-	-	TRBJ2-3	CASSLTLRADTQYF	TGTGCCAGCAGCTTGACACTGCGAGCAGATACGCAGTATTTT
TRBV5-1	-	TRBD1	TRBJ2-7	CASSSQGAIEEQYF	TGCGCCAGCAGCTCCCAGGGGGCCATTGAGGAGCAGTACTTC
TRBV5-4	-	-	TRBJ2-7	CASSYAQGSYEQYF	TGTGCCAGCAGCTACGCTCAGGGATCCTACGAGCAGTACTTC
TRBV27	once	-	TRBJ2-5	CASSLSQETQYF	TGTGCCAGCAGTTTATCACAAGAGACCCAGTACTTC
TRBV5-6	-	-	TRBJ1-2	CASSLPGERAGYTF	TGTGCCAGCAGCTTGCCCGGGGAAAGGGCTGGCTACACCTTC
TRBV27	-	TRBD1	TRBJ1-1	CASSRWTGTGGSYTEAFF	TGTGCCAGCAGTCGTTGGACTGGGACAGGGGGCTCGTACACTGAAGCTTTCTTT
TRBV6-1	-	-	TRBJ2-7	CASSLRRGYEQYF	TGTGCCAGCAGCCTTAGGCGGGGATACGAGCAGTACTTC
TRBV5-1	-	-	TRBJ1-1	CASSFRTATEAFF	TGCGCCAGCAGCTTCCGGACGGCCACTGAAGCTTTCTTT
TRBV29-1	few	TRBD1	TRBJ1-2	CSVSRTGDGYTF	TGCAGCGTTAGTCGGACAGGGGATGGCTACACCTTC
TRBV7-2	-	-	TRBJ2-2	CASSRLGLNIGELFF	TGTGCCAGCAGCCGGCTGGGACTTAACATCGGGGAGCTGTTTTTT
TRBV5-1	-	TRBD2	TRBJ2-7	CASSLASGNPYEQYF	TGCGCCAGCAGCTTGGCTAGCGGGAATCCCTACGAGCAGTACTTC
TRBV27	-	TRBD1	TRBJ1-2	CASSSPDRGVYGYTF	TGTGCCAGCAGTTCCCCGGACAGGGGAGTCTATGGCTACACCTTC
TRBV27	-	-	TRBJ2-5	CASYTELQETQYF	TGTGCCAGCTACACGGAACTTCAAGAGACCCAGTACTTC
TRBV18	-	-	TRBJ2-2	CASSPPRRTGELFF	TGTGCCAGCTCACCACCGAGAAGAACCGGGGAGCTGTTTTTT
TRBV2	-	TRBD1	TRBJ1-2	CASTPSGGALYGYTF	TGTGCCAGCACTCCATCAGGGGGGGCCCTCTATGGCTACACCTTC
TRBV7-2	-	TRBD2	TRBJ2-5	CASSILAGLGETQYF	TGTGCCAGCAGTATTCTAGCGGGATTGGGAGAGACCCAGTACTTC
TRBV5-1	-	-	TRBJ2-5	CASMAGSLVETQYF	TGCGCCAGCATGGCGGGATCTCTGGTCGAGACCCAGTACTTC
TRBV28	once	-	TRBJ1-3	CASSSQYSGNTIYF	TGTGCCAGCAGCTCACAGTACTCTGGAAACACCATATATTTT
TRBV27	-	-	TRBJ2-3	CASSFGRTSTDTQYF	TGTGCCAGCAGTTTCGGACGGACTAGCACAGATACGCAGTATTTT
TRBV29-1	-	TRBD2	TRBJ2-1	CSGGPGLGYNEQFF	TGCAGCGGGGGACCGGGACTAGGTTACAATGAGCAGTTCTTC
TRBV5-4	-	TRBD1	TRBJ1-1	CASSTGQEKNTEAFF	TGTGCCAGCAGCACCGGACAGGAGAAGAACACTGAAGCTTTCTTT
TRBV7-3	-	-	TRBJ1-1	CASCSLPNTEAFF	TGTGCCAGCTGTTCCTTACCTAACACTGAAGCTTTCTTT
TRBV29-1	-	TRBD1	TRBJ2-5	CSVTRQGETQYF	TGCAGCGTTACCCGACAGGGAGAGACCCAGTACTTC
TRBV7-9	-	-	TRBJ2-3	CASSWLSGQADTQYF	TGTGCCAGCAGCTGGCTAAGTGGTCAGGCAGATACGCAGTATTTT